Here is one TCR beta chain with its context. Its antigen remains unknown. The data were taken from a study of post-analysis software for immune sequencing data. Study-level points and caveats: When patients were compared with controls, about 5 TRBV segments were more frequent, TRBV5-6, TRBV5-1 and TRBV20-1 among them.

The TCR beta cDNA libraries contained unique molecular identifiers. TCRdb independently ran MiXCR on the PCR reads; one entry per CDR3 protein. The data hold 430,000 or so distinct CDR3 sequences, with approximately 37% observed a single time. Germline CDR1 is SGHTA and CDR2 is FQGTGA. The CDR3 is 15 residues long. The ends lost 3 bases at V and 6 bases at J; junction bases unmatched: 5. The specimen was blood. V is TRBV7-3 and J is TRBJ2-1; 10 nucleotides align to TRBD1. The TCR originated in a girl aged 2-10 years with multiple sclerosis. CDR3 in DNA: TGTGCCAGCAGCTTGACAGGGGGCCCGTTCAATGAGCAGTTCTTC. Translating it yields CASSLTGGPFNEQFF.